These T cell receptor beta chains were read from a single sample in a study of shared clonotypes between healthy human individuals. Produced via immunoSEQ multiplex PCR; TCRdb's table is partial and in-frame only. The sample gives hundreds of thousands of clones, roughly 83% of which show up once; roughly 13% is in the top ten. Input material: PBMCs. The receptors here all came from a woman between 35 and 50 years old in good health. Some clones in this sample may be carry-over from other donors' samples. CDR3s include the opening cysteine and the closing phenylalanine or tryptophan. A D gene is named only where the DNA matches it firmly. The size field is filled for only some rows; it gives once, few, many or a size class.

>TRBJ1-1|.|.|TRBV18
TGTGCCAGCTCACGTACAGTGAACACTGAAGCTTTCTTT
CASSRTVNTEAFF
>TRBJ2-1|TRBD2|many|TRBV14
TGTGCCAGCAGCCCTAGCGGGAGGGGCTTTTACAATGAGCAGTTCTTC
CASSPSGRGFYNEQFF
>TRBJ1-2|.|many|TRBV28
TGTGCCAGCAGTTTAACTGGGGGCTTCTATGGCTACACCTTC
CASSLTGGFYGYTF
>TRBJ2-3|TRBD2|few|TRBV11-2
TGTGCCAGCAGCCCGGCTAGCGGGAAAGGAGATACGCAGTATTTT
CASSPASGKGDTQYF
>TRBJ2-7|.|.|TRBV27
TGTGCCAGCAGTTTATCGAAGGGGGGTATCGAGCAGTACTTC
CASSLSKGGIEQYF
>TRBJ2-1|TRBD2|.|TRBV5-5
TGTGCCAGCAGCTTGGAGGTTAGCGGGGGGTTGCAGTTCTTC
CASSLEVSGGLQFF
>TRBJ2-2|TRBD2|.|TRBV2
TGTGCCAGCAGTCCGGGACTAGTATCTGGGGAGCTGTTTTTT
CASSPGLVSGELFF
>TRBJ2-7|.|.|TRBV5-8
TGTGCCAGCAGATCCGCCCGGGGGGCCCTTGACGAGCAGTACTTC
CASRSARGALDEQYF
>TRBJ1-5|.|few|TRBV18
TGTGCCAGCTCACCTAATCATCCCCTCGCTAGCAATCAGCCCCAGCATTTT
CASSPNHPLASNQPQHF
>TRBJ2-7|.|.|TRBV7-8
TGTGCCAGCAACTCCTTCGGAACCTACGAGCAGTACTTC
CASNSFGTYEQYF
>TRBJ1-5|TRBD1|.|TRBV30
TGTGCCTGGAACACAGGGGGCAATCAGCCCCAGCATTTT
CAWNTGGNQPQHF
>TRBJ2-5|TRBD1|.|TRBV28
TGTGCCAGCAGGCGGACAGGAGACCAAGAGACCCAGTACTTC
CASRRTGDQETQYF
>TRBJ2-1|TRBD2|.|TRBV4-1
TGCGCCAGCAGCCGAAGGGGCCCCGGGGGGGCCAATGAGCAGTTCTTC
CASSRRGPGGANEQFF
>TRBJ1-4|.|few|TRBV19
TGTGCCAGTAGTCCCCAGTCGGGGCTAACTAATGAAAAACTGTTTTTT
CASSPQSGLTNEKLFF
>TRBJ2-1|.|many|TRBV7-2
TGTGCCAGCAGCTTAGCCTCGCGGGGCGAGCAGTTCTTC
CASSLASRGEQFF
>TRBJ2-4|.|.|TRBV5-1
TGCGCCAGCAGCTCTAACCTCTTAGGGCCCCGGAACATTCAGTACTTC
CASSSNLLGPRNIQYF
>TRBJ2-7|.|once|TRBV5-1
TGCGCCAGCAATCCGGTATCGTCCGTCTACGAGCAGTACTTC
CASNPVSSVYEQYF
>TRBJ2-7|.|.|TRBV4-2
TGTGCCAGCAGCCAGGAGACAGCGACCTCCTACGAGCAGTACTTC
CASSQETATSYEQYF
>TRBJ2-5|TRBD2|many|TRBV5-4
TGTGCCAGCAGCGGGACTAGCGGGGGGGGACCCCAGTACTTC
CASSGTSGGGPQYF
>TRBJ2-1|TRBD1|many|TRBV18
TGTGCCAGCTCACCATGGACAGGGGGCTTGGACAATGAGCAGTTCTTC
CASSPWTGGLDNEQFF
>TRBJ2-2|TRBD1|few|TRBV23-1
TGCGCCAGCAGTCCCCGGACAGGGGAGGCCGGGGAGCTGTTTTTT
CASSPRTGEAGELFF
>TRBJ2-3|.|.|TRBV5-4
TGTGACGCCCGGGGGACCCAAAACACAGATACGCAGTATTTT
CDARGTQNTDTQYF
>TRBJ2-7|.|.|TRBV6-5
TGTGCCAGCAGTCCAGGGGTGTGGCAGTACTTC
CASSPGVWQYF
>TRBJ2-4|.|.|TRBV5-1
TGCGCCAGCAGCTTAGGGCCCAGGGGATCCATTCAGTACTTC
CASSLGPRGSIQYF
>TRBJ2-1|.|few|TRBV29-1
TGCAGCGTTGACAGGGGTGAGGTCAATGAGCAGTTCTTC
CSVDRGEVNEQFF
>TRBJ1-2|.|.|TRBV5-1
TGCGCCAGCAGCGCGGGGTCGGGGGTTTATGGCTACACCTTC
CASSAGSGVYGYTF
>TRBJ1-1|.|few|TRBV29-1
TGCAGCGTTCGGGAGTTGCACACTGAAGCTTTCTTT
CSVRELHTEAFF
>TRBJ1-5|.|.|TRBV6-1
.
CASILGPSSNQPQHF
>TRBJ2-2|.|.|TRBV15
TGTGCCACCAGCACCGTGGTAGGGGCCACCGGGGAGCTGTTTTTT
CATSTVVGATGELFF
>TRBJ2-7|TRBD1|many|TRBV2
TGTGCCAGCAGCGTGACAGGGACGATGCAGTACTTC
CASSVTGTMQYF
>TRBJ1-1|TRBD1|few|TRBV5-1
TGCGCCAGCAGCTTGCAGGCGGACAGGGGAAAAGCTTTCTTT
CASSLQADRGKAFF
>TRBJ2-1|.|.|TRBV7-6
TGTGCCAGCAGACCCACCTTCCAGAGCTCCTACAATGAGCAGTTCTTC
CASRPTFQSSYNEQFF